These 17 T cell receptor beta chains came from one sample sequenced in a study of blood T cell repertoires in COVID-19. Sequencing used immunoSEQ multiplex PCR; TCRdb keeps in-frame clones, though not all of them. The sample includes roughly 64,000 clones, about nine tenths of them seen just once. The sequenced material came from peripheral blood. All receptors derive from a woman of 80 years or more with active COVID-19.

The chain has TRBV27 and TRBJ2-4, with 11 bases fitting TRBD2. This CDR3 is built from 16 residues. J lost 6 bases, V lost 5 bases, and 9 bases had no gene match. Germline loops: CDR1 MNHEY, CDR2 SMNVEV (reference sequence). DNA of the CDR3: TGTGCCAGCAGTAATAGCGGGAGGGCCCTGGGAAACATTCAGTACTTC. Its protein is CASSNSGRALGNIQYF.

V gene TRBV27 combines with J gene TRBJ1-2, with D perhaps TRBD1 (5 bases). The CDR3 spans 15 residues. Trimming took off 0 bases at V and 4 bases at J, with 12 bases between the two ends. Germline CDR1 is MNHEY and CDR2 is SMNVEV (reference sequence). CDR3 nucleotides: TGTGCCAGCAGTTTATCGGGGCAGTTTAGCTATGGCTACACCTTC. Its translation: CASSLSGQFSYGYTF.

This clone was counted only a few times. The J gene is TRBJ2-2, the V gene TRBV14, with a weak D call TRBD1 (5 bases). Trimming took off 0 bases at V and 0 bases at J, with 20 bases between the two ends. CDR1 is SGHDN, CDR2 FVKESK, per germline. The CDR3 has 20 amino acids. CDR3 sequence reads: CASSQDLRGWLVSNTGELFF. The CDR3 nucleotides are TGTGCCAGCAGCCAAGATCTTAGGGGCTGGCTGGTGTCGAACACCGGGGAGCTGTTTTTT.

The chain is built from TRBV3-1 (or the pseudogene TRBV3-2) and TRBJ1-2, with a tentative D call TRBD1 (5 bases). CDR3 length: 15 residues. Per germline, CDR1 LGHDT and CDR2 YNNKEL (reference sequence). The ends were cut back, 0 bases at V and 3 bases at J, with 11 bases in the middle. The CDR3 loop is CASSQEGRGYYGYTF. DNA for the CDR3: TGTGCCAGCAGCCAAGAGGGGAGGGGCTACTATGGCTACACCTTC.

The rearrangement uses TRBV9 and TRBJ2-1, with 9 bases identical to TRBD1. This CDR3 region has 15 residues. Germline V CDR1 and CDR2: SGDLS, YYNGEE. Trimming cost V 2 bases and J 5 bases; bases outside gene matches: 5. CDR3 sequence: CASSVGQGTHNEQFF. The CDR3 DNA follows: TGTGCCAGCAGCGTCGGACAGGGGACCCACAATGAGCAGTTCTTC.

The chain couples TRBV6-5 to TRBJ2-7, with a tentative D call TRBD2 (5 bases). Germline CDR1 is MNHEY and CDR2 is SVGAGI. This CDR3 has 15 residues. V lost 0 bases, J lost 2 bases, and 11 bases lay in between. The CDR3 sequence is CASSYSGERAYEQYF. The CDR3, as DNA: TGTGCCAGCAGTTACTCCGGGGAAAGGGCCTACGAGCAGTACTTC.

The CDR3 loop reads CASSVERGTQYF. The CDR3 DNA sequence: TGTGCCAGCAGCGTAGAGCGGGGGACCCAGTACTTC. The rearrangement joins TRBV2 to TRBJ2-5; 7 bases align to TRBD2. J gave up 7 bases and V 6 bases, and 5 bases lay outside the gene matches. This CDR3 is built from 12 residues. The V gene's germline CDR1 is SNHLY and CDR2 FYNNEI. Together with reference TRBV2 and TRBJ2-5, the CDR3 gives the full variable domain: EPEVTQTPSHQVTQMGQEVILRCVPISNHLYFYWYRQILGQKVEFLVSFYNNEISEKSEIFDDQFSVERPDGSNFTLKIRSTKLEDSAMYFCASSVERGTQYFGPGTRLLVL.

The J gene is TRBJ2-5, the V gene TRBV28; 10 bases line up with TRBD1. The CDR3 sequence is 13 residues long. From germline, CDR1 is MDHEN and CDR2 SYDVKM. With V trimmed by 6 bases and J by 6 bases, 4 bases remained unmatched. The CDR3 is CASSRTGGKTQYF. In DNA form, the CDR3 reads TGTGCCAGCAGCAGGACAGGGGGAAAGACCCAGTACTTC.

This chain connects TRBV6-2 or TRBV6-3 to TRBJ2-1; 10 bases are a match to TRBD2. This CDR3 spans 15 amino acids. CDR1 MNHEY and CDR2 SVGEGT come from the germline V gene. V shed 5 bases, J shed 1 base, and the junction held 2 bases outside the gene matches. The CDR3 bases are TGTGCCAGCAGTCAGGGACTAGCGTCCTACAATGAGCAGTTCTTC. Translation: CASSQGLASYNEQFF.

This rearrangement joins TRBV21-1 to TRBJ2-1; TRBD2, the table's D call, was not compared with the DNA. TRBV21-1 counts as a pseudogene. The CDR3 spans 14 residues. CDR3 DNA sequence: TGTGCCAGCAGAGAGGGACTAGGACTATCTGAGCAGTTCTTC. Protein: CASREGLGLSEQFF.

This chain uses TRBV30 with TRBJ2-2; TRBD2 matches 15 bases. CDR1 GTSNPN and CDR2 SVGIG come from the germline V gene (reference sequence). CDR3 length: 17 residues. J gave up 4 bases and V 1 base, and 4 bases lay outside the gene matches. Here the CDR3 reads CAWSAGTSGRSTGELFF. The CDR3 DNA sequence: TGTGCCTGGAGTGCCGGGACTAGCGGGAGGAGCACCGGGGAGCTGTTTTTT.

The chain joins TRBV18 to TRBJ2-3; the match to TRBD2 covers 9 bases. J lost 2 bases, V lost 2 bases, and 5 bases had no gene match. The CDR3 consists of 16 residues. Germline CDR1 reads KGHSH; CDR2 reads LQKENI. CDR3 DNA: TGTGCCAGCTCACCAATGAGCGGGGGGCCCACAGATACGCAGTATTTT. As protein: CASSPMSGGPTDTQYF.

V and J are TRBV7-9 and TRBJ2-2; 7 bases agree with TRBD1. Germline V gene data show CDR1 as SEHNR and CDR2 as FQNEAQ (reference sequence). J lost 5 bases, V lost 5 bases, and 8 bases had no gene match. This CDR3 comprises 15 residues. The CDR3 region has the DNA TGTGCCAGCAGCCTCCGACAGGGTGGTACCGGGGAGCTGTTTTTT. Protein product: CASSLRQGGTGELFF. Together with reference TRBV7-9 and TRBJ2-2, the CDR3 gives the full variable domain: DTGVSQNPRHKITKRGQNVTFRCDPISEHNRLYWYRQTLGQGPEFLTYFQNEAQLEKSRLLSDRFSAERPKGSFSTLEIQRTEQGDSAMYLCASSLRQGGTGELFFGEGSRLTVL.

The chain carries TRBV10-3 and TRBJ2-3, with D maybe TRBD1 (5 bases). This CDR3 is built from 13 residues. V was cut by 8 bases and J by 2 bases, with 11 bases left in between. Germline CDR1 and CDR2: ENHRY and SYGVKD. In nucleotides, the CDR3 is TGTGCCATCGGGGCGGAGTTCACAGATACGCAGTATTTT. Its protein is CAIGAEFTDTQYF.

J is TRBJ1-5 and V is TRBV19; 9 bases fit TRBD1. The CDR3 length is 18 residues. Germline-derived CDR1 and CDR2 are LNHDA and SQIVND (reference sequence). Losses at the gene ends were 1 base for V and 0 bases for J; bases not matched to a gene: 7. In DNA, the CDR3 is TGTGCCAGTAGTATAGTTCCGGGACAGGGATTTAGCAATCAGCCCCAGCATTTT. Protein product: CASSIVPGQGFSNQPQHF.

The chain uses TRBV6-5 and TRBJ2-1; 8 bases agree with TRBD2. The ends lost 0 bases at V and 6 bases at J; junction bases unmatched: 4. Germline-derived CDR1 and CDR2 are MNHEY and SVGAGI. This CDR3 is built from 15 residues. The DNA of the CDR3 is TGTGCCAGCAGTTACTCGATTAGCGGGACCAATGAGCAGTTCTTC. Protein product: CASSYSISGTNEQFF.

This chain links TRBV28 with TRBJ2-7; D is uncertain. This CDR3 comprises 11 residues. With 3 bases removed from V and 4 bases from J, the gap between germline ends came to 4 bases. CDR1 is MDHEN, CDR2 SYDVKM, per germline. CDR3 coding DNA: TGTGCCAGCAGTTTGTATTACGAGCAGTACTTC. Its protein is CASSLYYEQYF. The complete variable domain, with remaining parts taken from reference TRBV28 and TRBJ2-7, reads DVKVTQSSRYLVKRTGEKVFLECVQDMDHENMFWYRQDPGLGLRLIYFSYDVKMKEKGDIPEGYSVSREKKERFSLILESASTNQTSMYLCASSLYYEQYFGPGTRLTVT.